This TCR beta chain was sequenced in a study of T cell responses to AZD1222 COVID-19 vaccine. As for this clone: Its antigen is as yet unknown.

Study-wide results and limits: Females made up more of the donors, who were largely white British, and clonal diversity may have come out too low. It was only five to seven AZD1222 recipients who were seropositive at baseline. Nearly half of unique spike-specific TCRs reportedly avoided B.1.351 and B.1.1.7 mutated regions.

TCRdb keeps only in-frame clones here, not all; method: immunoSEQ multiplex PCR. The table shows about 150,000 clones, with around 89% occurring only once. The ends were cut back, 1 base at V and 5 bases at J, with 11 bases in the middle. Germline loops: CDR1 LGHNA, CDR2 YSLEER. The CDR3 spans 14 residues. The rearrangement links TRBV4-3 to TRBJ2-5; D uncertain. The clonotype originates from an adult in good health. The source was peripheral blood, collected on day 0 of MenACWY control vaccination. CDR3 sequence: CASSQVAGLETQYF. The CDR3 region has the DNA TGCGCCAGCAGCCAAGTAGCTGGGCTTGAGACCCAGTACTTC.